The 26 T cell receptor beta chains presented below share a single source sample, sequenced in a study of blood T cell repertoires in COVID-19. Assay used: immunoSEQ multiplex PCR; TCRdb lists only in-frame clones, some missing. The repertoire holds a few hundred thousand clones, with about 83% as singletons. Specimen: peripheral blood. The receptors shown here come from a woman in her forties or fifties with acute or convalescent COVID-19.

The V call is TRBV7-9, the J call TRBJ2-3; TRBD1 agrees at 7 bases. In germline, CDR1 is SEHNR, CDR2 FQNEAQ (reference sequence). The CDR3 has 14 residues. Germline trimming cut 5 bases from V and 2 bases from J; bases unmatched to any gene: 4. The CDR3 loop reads CASSPGTATDTQYF. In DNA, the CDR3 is TGTGCCAGCAGCCCCGGGACAGCCACAGATACGCAGTATTTT. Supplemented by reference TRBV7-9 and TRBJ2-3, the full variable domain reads DTGVSQNPRHKITKRGQNVTFRCDPISEHNRLYWYRQTLGQGPEFLTYFQNEAQLEKSRLLSDRFSAERPKGSFSTLEIQRTEQGDSAMYLCASSPGTATDTQYFGPGTRLTVL.

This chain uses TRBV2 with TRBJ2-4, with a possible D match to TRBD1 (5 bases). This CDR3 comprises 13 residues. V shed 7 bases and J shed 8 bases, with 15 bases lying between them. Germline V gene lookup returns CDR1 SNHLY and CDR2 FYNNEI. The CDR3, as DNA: TGTGCCAGCAACCTACAGCCCAGGGACATTCAGTACTTC. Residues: CASNLQPRDIQYF.

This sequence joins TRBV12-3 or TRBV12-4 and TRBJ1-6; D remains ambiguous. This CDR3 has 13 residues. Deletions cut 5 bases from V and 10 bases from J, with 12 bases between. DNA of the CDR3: TGTGCCAGCAGTGCATCCAGACAATCACCCCTCCACTTT. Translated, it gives CASSASRQSPLHF.

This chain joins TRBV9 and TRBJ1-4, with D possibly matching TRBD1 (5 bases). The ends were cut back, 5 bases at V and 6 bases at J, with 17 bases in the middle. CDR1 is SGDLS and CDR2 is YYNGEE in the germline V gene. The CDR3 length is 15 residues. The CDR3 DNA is TGTGCCAGCAGTGCTGTGCCCCAGGGCTATGAAAAACTGTTTTTT. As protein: CASSAVPQGYEKLFF.

The CDR3, as DNA: TGTGCCAGCAGCGGGGGAGGACAGGGGGCAACAGATACGCAGTATTTT. Its translation is CASSGGGQGATDTQYF. This chain connects TRBV9 to TRBJ2-3, with 11 bases lining up with TRBD1. V lost 3 bases to trimming and J lost 3 bases; unmatched junction nucleotides: 6. The germline gives CDR1 SGDLS, CDR2 YYNGEE. This CDR3 has 16 residues.

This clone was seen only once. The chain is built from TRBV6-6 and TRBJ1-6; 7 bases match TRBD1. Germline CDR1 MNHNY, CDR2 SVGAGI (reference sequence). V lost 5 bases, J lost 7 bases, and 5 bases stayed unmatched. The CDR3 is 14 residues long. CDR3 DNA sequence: TGTGCCAGCAGTCGACAGGGCGGCAATTCACCCCTCCACTTT. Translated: CASSRQGGNSPLHF.

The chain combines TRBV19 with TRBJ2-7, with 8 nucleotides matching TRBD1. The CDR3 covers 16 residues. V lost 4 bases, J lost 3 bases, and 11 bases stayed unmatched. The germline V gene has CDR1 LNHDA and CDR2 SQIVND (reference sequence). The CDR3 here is CASSTSGTGGIYEQYF. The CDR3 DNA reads TGTGCCAGTAGTACGTCGGGGACAGGAGGAATCTACGAGCAGTACTTC.

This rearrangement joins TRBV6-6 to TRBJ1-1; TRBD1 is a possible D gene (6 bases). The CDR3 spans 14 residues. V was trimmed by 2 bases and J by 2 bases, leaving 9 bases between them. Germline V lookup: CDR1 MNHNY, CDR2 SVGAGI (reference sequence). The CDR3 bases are TGTGCCAGCAGTTACGGGGACACCAACACTGAAGCTTTCTTT. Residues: CASSYGDTNTEAFF.

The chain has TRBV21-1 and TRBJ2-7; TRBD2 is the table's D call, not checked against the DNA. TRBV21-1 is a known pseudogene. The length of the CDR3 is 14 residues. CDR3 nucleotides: TGTGCCAGCAGCCCCGTGAGGAGCGGGACACCCAAGTACTTC. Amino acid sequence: CASSPVRSGTPKYF.

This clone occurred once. The CDR3 spells CASSLQQPQHF. CDR3 DNA: TGTGCCAGCAGTTTACAGCAGCCCCAGCATTTT. V is TRBV28 and J is TRBJ1-5, with no clear D. Germline assignment: CDR1 MDHEN and CDR2 SYDVKM. The length of the CDR3 is 11 residues. Trimming removed 2 bases from V and 7 bases from J, with 3 bases in between.

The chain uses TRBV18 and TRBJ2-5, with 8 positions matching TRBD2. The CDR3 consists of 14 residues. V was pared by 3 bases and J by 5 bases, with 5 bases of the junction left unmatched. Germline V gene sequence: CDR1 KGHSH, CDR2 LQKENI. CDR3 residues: CASSPERERETQYF. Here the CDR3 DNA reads TGTGCCAGCTCACCCGAGCGGGAGAGGGAGACCCAGTACTTC.

CDR3 coding DNA: TGTGCCAGCAGCCCGGAACTAGCGGGAGTTTCGTGGGACACCGGGGAGCTGTTTTTT. Residues: CASSPELAGVSWDTGELFF. The V and J genes are TRBV3-1 (or the pseudogene TRBV3-2) and TRBJ2-2, with 11 bases that match TRBD2. CDR1 LGHDT and CDR2 YNNKEL come from the germline V gene (reference sequence). With 4 bases clipped from V and 3 bases from J, the junction kept 13 bases outside the gene matches. This CDR3 is built from 19 residues.

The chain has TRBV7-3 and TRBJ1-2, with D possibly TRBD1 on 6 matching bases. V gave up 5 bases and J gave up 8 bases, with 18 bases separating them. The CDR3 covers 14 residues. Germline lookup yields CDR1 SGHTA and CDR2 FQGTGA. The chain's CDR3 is CASSRGAGDGGYTF. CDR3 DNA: TGTGCCAGCAGCCGAGGGGCAGGGGATGGGGGCTACACCTTC.

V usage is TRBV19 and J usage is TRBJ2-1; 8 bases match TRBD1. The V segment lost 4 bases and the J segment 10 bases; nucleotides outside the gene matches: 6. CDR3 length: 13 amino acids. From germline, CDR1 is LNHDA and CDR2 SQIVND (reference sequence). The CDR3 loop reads CASSRTGSGEQFF. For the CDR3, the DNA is TGTGCCAGTAGTAGGACAGGGAGTGGGGAGCAGTTCTTC.

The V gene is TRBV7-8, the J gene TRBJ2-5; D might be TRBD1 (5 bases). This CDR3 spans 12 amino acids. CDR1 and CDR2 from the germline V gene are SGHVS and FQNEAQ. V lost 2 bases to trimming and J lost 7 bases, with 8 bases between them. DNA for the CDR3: TGTGCCAGCAGCTTAAGGGGCTCGACCCAGTACTTC. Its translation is CASSLRGSTQYF. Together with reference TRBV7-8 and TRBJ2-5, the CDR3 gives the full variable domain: GAGVSQSPRYKVAKRGQDVALRCDPISGHVSLFWYQQALGQGPEFLTYFQNEAQLDKSGLPSDRFFAERPEGSVSTLKIQRTQQEDSAVYLCASSLRGSTQYFGPGTRLLVL.

CDR3 region: CASSLAGLGEQYF. The CDR3 region has the DNA TGCGCCAGCAGCTTGGCCGGACTCGGCGAGCAGTACTTC. The J gene is TRBJ2-7, the V gene TRBV5-1; TRBD2 might be the D (5 bases). The CDR3 is 13 amino acids. V gave up 0 bases and J gave up 6 bases, with 10 bases separating them. Germline lookup yields CDR1 SGHRS and CDR2 YFSETQ.

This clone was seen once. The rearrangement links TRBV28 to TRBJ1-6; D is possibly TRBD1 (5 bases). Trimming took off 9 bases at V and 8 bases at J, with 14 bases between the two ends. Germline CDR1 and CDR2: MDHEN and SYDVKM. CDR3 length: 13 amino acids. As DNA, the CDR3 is TGTGCCAGTGACAGTAGCAGAGATTCACCCCTCCACTTT. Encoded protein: CASDSSRDSPLHF.

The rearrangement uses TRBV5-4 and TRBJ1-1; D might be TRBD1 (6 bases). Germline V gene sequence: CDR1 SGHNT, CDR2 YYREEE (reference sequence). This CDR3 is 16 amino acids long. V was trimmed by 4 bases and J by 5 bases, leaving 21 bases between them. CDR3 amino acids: CASSSGAGAEWTEAFF. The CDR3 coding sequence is TGTGCCAGCAGCAGTGGGGCGGGGGCTGAGTGGACTGAAGCTTTCTTT.

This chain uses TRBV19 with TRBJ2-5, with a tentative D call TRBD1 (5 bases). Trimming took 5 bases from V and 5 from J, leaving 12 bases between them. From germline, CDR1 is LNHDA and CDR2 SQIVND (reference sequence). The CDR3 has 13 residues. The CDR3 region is CASSRQYAETQYF. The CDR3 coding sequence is TGTGCCAGTAGTCGACAGTACGCCGAGACCCAGTACTTC.

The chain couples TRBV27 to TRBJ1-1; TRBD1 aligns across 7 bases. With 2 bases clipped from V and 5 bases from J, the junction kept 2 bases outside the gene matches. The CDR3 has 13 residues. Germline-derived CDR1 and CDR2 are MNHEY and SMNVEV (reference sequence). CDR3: CASSLNRGTEAFF. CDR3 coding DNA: TGTGCCAGCAGTTTAAACAGGGGTACTGAAGCTTTCTTT.

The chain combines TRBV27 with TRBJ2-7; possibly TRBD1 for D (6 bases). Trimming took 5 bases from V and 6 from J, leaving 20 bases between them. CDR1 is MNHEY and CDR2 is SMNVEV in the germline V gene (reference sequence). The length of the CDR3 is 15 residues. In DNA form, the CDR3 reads TGTGCCAGCAGTCCTTGGGGGCAGGGGACGGGCGAGCAGTACTTC. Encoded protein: CASSPWGQGTGEQYF.

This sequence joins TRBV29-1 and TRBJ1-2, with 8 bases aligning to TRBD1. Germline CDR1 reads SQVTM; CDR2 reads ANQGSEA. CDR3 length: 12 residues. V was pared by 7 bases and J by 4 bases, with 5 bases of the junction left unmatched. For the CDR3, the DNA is TGCAGCGGTGGACAGGGAGGCTATGGCTACACCTTC. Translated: CSGGQGGYGYTF.

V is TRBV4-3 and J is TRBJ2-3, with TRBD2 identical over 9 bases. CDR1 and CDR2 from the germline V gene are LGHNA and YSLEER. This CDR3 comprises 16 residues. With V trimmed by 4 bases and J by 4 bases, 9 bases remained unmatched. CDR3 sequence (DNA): TGCGCCAGCAGCCCGAGACCCGCGGGAGGGGCAGATACGCAGTATTTT. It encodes CASSPRPAGGADTQYF.

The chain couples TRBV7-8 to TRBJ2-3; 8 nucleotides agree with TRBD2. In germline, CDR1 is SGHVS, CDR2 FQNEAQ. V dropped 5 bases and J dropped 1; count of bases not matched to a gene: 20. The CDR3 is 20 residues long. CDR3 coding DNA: TGTGCCAGCAGCAGACTCTGGGGGGTAGCGGGGTACGCTCGCACAGATACGCAGTATTTT. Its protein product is CASSRLWGVAGYARTDTQYF.

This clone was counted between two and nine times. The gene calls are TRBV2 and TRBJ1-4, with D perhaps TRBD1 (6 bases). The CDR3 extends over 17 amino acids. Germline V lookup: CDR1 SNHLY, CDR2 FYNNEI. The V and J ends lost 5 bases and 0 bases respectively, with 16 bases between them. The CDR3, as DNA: TGTGCCAGCAGTCGTCCCGGGACAAGTCCAACTAATGAAAAACTGTTTTTT. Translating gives CASSRPGTSPTNEKLFF.

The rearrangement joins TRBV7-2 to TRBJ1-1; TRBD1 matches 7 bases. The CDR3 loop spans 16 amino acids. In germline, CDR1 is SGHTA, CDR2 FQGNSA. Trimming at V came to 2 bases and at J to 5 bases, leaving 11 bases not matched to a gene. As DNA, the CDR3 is TGTGCCAGCAGCTTAAGAGGCAGGGGGAGAAGGACTGAAGCTTTCTTT. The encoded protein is CASSLRGRGRRTEAFF.